These T cell receptor beta chains were read from a single sample in a study of blood T cell repertoires in COVID-19. The method was immunoSEQ multiplex PCR; TCRdb's version includes in-frame clones alone and lacks a portion of them. The sample has over 45,000 clones; 82% are singletons. The sample taken for sequencing was peripheral blood. The receptors were gathered from a woman at least 80 years old with acute or convalescent COVID-19. CDR3s leave out the opening cysteine and the closing phenylalanine or tryptophan. Each record gives: clone size, J gene, V gene, CDR3 length, CDR3 protein. Only part of the rows carry a size: once, few, many, or a class if the clone is expanded.

once | TRBJ2-7 | TRBV27 | 13 | ASSLGDRAFYEQY
NA | TRBJ2-5 | TRBV18 | 11 | ASSSGVGETQY
NA | TRBJ2-5 | TRBV3-1/TRBV3-2 | 12 | ASSQVGVGETQY
NA | TRBJ2-7 | TRBV2 | 12 | ASSVRGYSYEQY
NA | TRBJ2-1 | TRBV4-2 | 14 | ASSQLTSSMDNEQF
NA | TRBJ1-2 | TRBV5-1 | 11 | ASSPQGAGGYT
NA | TRBJ2-2 | TRBV19 | 15 | ASSISPGRGATGELF
NA | TRBJ1-5 | TRBV19 | 11 | ASSLEGARPQH
NA | TRBJ2-5 | TRBV19 | 12 | ATSAGTRQETQY
NA | TRBJ2-1 | TRBV7-9 | 12 | ASSRQGGHNEQF
NA | TRBJ2-3 | TRBV24-1 | 13 | ATSDSGYGTDTQY
NA | TRBJ1-2 | TRBV5-8 | 11 | ASSFVFSGGYT
few | TRBJ1-1 | TRBV5-4 | 10 | ASSESRTEAF
NA | TRBJ2-2 | TRBV2 | 13 | ASSSTSFPTGELF
NA | TRBJ2-1 | TRBV7-2 | 10 | ASSGSGSEQF
NA | TRBJ2-7 | TRBV11-2 | 12 | ASSLNRDTYEQY
NA | TRBJ2-7 | TRBV12-1 | 16 | ASSFTRTAGDPSYEQY
NA | TRBJ2-7 | TRBV3-1/TRBV3-2 | 12 | ASSHGTDPYEQY
NA | TRBJ2-7 | TRBV28 | 14 | ASSGTVDRGWYEQY
NA | TRBJ2-1 | TRBV13 | 11 | ASSQRLANEQF
NA | TRBJ2-1 | TRBV3-1/TRBV3-2 | 13 | ASSPRGGFGNEQF
NA | TRBJ1-1 | TRBV2 | 9 | ASNGNTEAF
NA | TRBJ1-3 | TRBV6-1 | 13 | ASSEGGGAGNTIY
NA | TRBJ2-1 | TRBV7-3 | 13 | ASSVGLAGVDEQF
NA | TRBJ2-3 | TRBV7-9 | 14 | ASSYLAGGPADTQY
NA | TRBJ2-1 | TRBV10-2 | 12 | ASSGTSGNNEQF
NA | TRBJ1-2 | TRBV13 | 12 | ASSRQGDNYGYT
NA | TRBJ1-1 | TRBV19 | 14 | ASSISLQGKLVPAF